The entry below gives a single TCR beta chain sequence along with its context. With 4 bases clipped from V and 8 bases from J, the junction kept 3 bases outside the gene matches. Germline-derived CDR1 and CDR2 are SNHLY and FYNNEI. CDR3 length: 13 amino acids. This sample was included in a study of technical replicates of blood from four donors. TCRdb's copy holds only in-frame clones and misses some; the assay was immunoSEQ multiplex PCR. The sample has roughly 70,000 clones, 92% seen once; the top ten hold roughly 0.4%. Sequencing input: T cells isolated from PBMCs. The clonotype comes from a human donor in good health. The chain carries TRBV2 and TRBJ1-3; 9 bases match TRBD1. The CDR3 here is CASSGTGVDTIYF. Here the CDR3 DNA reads TGTGCCAGCAGTGGGACAGGGGTAGACACCATATATTTT.